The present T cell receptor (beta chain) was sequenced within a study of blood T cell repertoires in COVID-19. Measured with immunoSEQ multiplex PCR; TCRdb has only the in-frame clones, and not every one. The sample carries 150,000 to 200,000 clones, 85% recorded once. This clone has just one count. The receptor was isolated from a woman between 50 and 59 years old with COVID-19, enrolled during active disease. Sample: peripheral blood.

CDR3 bases: TGTGCTAGTGGTTTGGTGGGAGTTTCCTACGAGCAGTACTTC. Its protein product is CASGLVGVSYEQYF. The V call is TRBV12-5, the J call TRBJ2-7; a possible D gene is TRBD2 (5 bases). Germline loops: CDR1 LGHNT, CDR2 FRNRAP. V lost 0 bases to trimming and J lost 1 base, with 7 bases between them. The CDR3 length is 14 residues.